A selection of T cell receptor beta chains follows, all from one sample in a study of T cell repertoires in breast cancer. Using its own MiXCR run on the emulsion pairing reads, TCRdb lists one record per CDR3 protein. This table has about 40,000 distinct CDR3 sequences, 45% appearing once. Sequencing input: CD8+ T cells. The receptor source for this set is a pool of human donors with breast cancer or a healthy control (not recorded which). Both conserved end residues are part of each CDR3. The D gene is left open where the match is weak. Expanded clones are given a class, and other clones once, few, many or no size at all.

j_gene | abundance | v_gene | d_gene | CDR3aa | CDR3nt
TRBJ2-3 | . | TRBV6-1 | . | CASTRLTGSDTQYF | TGTGCCAGTACGAGACTAACAGGGTCAGATACGCAGTATTTT
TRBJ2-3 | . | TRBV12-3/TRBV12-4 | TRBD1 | CASTRTGADTQYF | TGTGCCAGCACTAGGACAGGGGCAGATACGCAGTATTTT
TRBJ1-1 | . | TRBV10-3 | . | CAIKFEGDTEAFF | TGTGCCATCAAATTTGAGGGGGACACTGAAGCTTTCTTT
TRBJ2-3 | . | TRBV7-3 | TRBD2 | CASRSSGGTGTDTQYF | TGTGCCAGCAGATCTAGCGGGGGGACCGGCACAGATACGCAGTATTTT
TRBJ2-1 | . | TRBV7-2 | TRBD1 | CASSADRGSYNKQFF | TGTGCCAGCAGCGCGGACAGGGGCTCCTACAATAAGCAGTTCTTC
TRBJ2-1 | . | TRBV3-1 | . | CASSPGWDEQFF | TGTGCCAGCAGTCCCGGATGGGACGAGCAGTTCTTC
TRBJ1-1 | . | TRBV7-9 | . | CASSLRADTEAFF | TGTGCCAGCAGCTTACGGGCAGACACTGAAGCTTTCTTT
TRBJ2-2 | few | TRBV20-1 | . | CSARQFSNTGELFF | TGCAGTGCTAGACAGTTCTCGAACACCGGGGAGCTGTTTTTT
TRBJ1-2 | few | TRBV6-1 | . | CASRVDLNYGYTF | TGTGCCAGCAGGGTTGACCTTAACTATGGCTACACCTTC
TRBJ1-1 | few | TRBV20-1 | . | CSARGGKVMNTEAFF | TGCAGTGCTAGAGGAGGGAAGGTCATGAACACTGAAGCTTTCTTT
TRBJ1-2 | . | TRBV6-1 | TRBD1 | CASNAPGQGDGYTF | TGTGCCAGCAACGCTCCGGGACAGGGAGATGGCTACACCTTC
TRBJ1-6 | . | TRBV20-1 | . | CSAPRTPGPLHF | TGCAGTGCTCCCAGGACTCCGGGGCCCCTCCACTTT
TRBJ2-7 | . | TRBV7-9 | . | CASRERGDEQYF | TGTGCCAGCCGGGAGAGGGGGGACGAGCAGTACTTC
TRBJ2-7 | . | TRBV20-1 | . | CSAPGTRPFEQYF | TGCAGCGCCCCCGGGACAAGGCCCTTCGAGCAGTACTTC
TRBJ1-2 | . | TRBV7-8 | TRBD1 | CASSQQGSGFDGYTF | TGTGCCAGCAGCCAACAGGGGTCGGGTTTTGATGGCTACACCTTC
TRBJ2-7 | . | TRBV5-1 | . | CASRTTRGEQYF | TGCGCCAGCAGAACGACGCGGGGCGAGCAGTACTTC
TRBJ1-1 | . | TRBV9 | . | CAGSVGDRNTEAFF | TGTGCCGGCAGCGTAGGAGATAGGAACACTGAAGCTTTCTTT
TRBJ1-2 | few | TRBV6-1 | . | CASKSFYGYTF | TGTGCCAGCAAATCCTTCTATGGCTACACCTTC
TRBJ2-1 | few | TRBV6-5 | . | CASSSSSASYNEQFF | TGTGCCAGCAGTTCCTCGTCTGCTAGTTACAATGAGCAGTTCTTC
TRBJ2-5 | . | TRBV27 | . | CASSPTRGLAYQETQYF | TGTGCCAGCAGTCCCACGCGGGGACTGGCGTATCAAGAGACCCAGTACTTC
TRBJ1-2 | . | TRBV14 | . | CASSPWTETWGYTF | TGTGCCAGCAGCCCTTGGACTGAAACTTGGGGCTACACCTTC
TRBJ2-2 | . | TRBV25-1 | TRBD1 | CASSPPGRGPGGELFF | TGTGCCAGCAGTCCGCCGGGCAGGGGGCCCGGCGGGGAGCTGTTTTTT
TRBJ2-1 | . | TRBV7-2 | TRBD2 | CASRSSSGSYNEQFF | TGTGCCAGCAGATCCTCTAGCGGCTCCTACAATGAGCAGTTCTTC
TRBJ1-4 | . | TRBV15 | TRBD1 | CATSGGQGWEKLFF | TGTGCCACCAGCGGAGGACAGGGTTGGGAAAAACTGTTTTTT
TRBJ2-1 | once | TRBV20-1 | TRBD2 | CSASTPLLAGFYNEQFF | TGCAGTGCTAGCACCCCCCTACTAGCGGGCTTCTACAATGAGCAGTTCTTC
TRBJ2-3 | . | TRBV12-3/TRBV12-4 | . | CASTLLGTDTQYF | TGTGCCAGCACCCTCCTGGGCACAGATACGCAGTATTTT
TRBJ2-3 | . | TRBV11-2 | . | CASSQADTQYF | TGTGCCAGCAGCCAAGCCGATACGCAGTATTTT
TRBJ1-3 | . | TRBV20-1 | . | CSADSGSTIYF | TGCAGTGCTGACTCTGGAAGCACCATATATTTT
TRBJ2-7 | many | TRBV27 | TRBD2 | CASSPRLAGTYEQYF | TGTGCCAGCAGTCCCAGACTAGCGGGCACATACGAGCAGTACTTC
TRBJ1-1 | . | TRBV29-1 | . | CSVHLDSIRNTEAFF | TGCAGCGTTCACTTGGACAGCATTAGGAACACTGAAGCTTTCTTT
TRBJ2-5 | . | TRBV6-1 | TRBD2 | CASRRLALSSQETQYF | TGTGCCAGCCGCAGACTAGCTTTATCATCCCAGGAGACCCAGTACTTC
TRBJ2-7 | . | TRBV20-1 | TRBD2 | CSASGGTSGSSHEQYF | TGCAGTGCTTCGGGCGGGACTAGCGGGAGTTCCCACGAGCAGTACTTC
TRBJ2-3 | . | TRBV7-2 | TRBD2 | CASIQILAPTDTQYF | TGTGCCAGCATCCAAATACTAGCGCCCACAGATACGCAGTATTTT
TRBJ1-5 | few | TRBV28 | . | CASSPYREGVGLSRYQPQHF | TGTGCCAGCAGTCCCTACCGGGAGGGTGTTGGGTTGAGTAGGTATCAGCCCCAGCATTTT
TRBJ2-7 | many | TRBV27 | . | CASSLGGYEQYF | TGTGCCAGCAGTTTGGGAGGCTACGAGCAGTACTTC
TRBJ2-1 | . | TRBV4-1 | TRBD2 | CASGQGLAGDYNEQFF | TGCGCCAGCGGCCAAGGCCTAGCGGGAGACTACAATGAGCAGTTCTTC
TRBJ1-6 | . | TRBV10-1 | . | CASSDRGGSPLHF | TGCGCCAGCAGTGACCGAGGAGGTTCACCCCTCCACTTT
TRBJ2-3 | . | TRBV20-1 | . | CSAGLDTQYF | TGCAGTGCAGGGCTGGATACGCAGTATTTT
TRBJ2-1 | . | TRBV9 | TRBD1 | CASRPTGGYEQFF | TGTGCCAGCAGACCCACAGGGGGGTATGAGCAGTTCTTC
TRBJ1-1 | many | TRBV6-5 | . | CASSYSGHLSELVTEAFF | TGTGCCAGCAGTTACTCGGGACACCTGAGTGAGCTTGTGACTGAAGCTTTCTTT
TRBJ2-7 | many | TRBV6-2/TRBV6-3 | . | CASSYSGSGAILYEQYF | TGTGCCAGCAGTTACTCGGGGTCAGGGGCCATCCTCTACGAGCAGTACTTC
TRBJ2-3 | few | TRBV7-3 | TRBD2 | CASSSRTSGSPADTQYF | TGTGCCAGCAGCTCCCGGACTAGCGGGAGTCCCGCAGATACGCAGTATTTT
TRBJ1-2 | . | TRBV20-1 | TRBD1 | CSAPLNDRAGGYTF | TGCAGTGCCCCTTTAAACGACAGGGCTGGGGGCTACACCTTC
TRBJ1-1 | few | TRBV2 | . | CASNEMQNTEAFF | TGTGCCAGCAATGAGATGCAGAACACTGAAGCTTTCTTT
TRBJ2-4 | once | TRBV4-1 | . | CASSQDQGTKNIQYF | TGCGCCAGCAGCCAAGATCAGGGAACCAAAAACATTCAGTACTTC